Listed here are 15 T cell receptor beta chains from one sample, sequenced in a study of shared clonotypes between healthy human individuals. The data were produced by immunoSEQ multiplex PCR, yet TCRdb's version contains in-frame clones alone and is incomplete. This table holds over 2 million clones, roughly 94% found once. The specimen sequenced was naive CD4+ T cells sorted from blood. Subset described: CD45RA+ positively selected. All receptors come from a man between 18 and 29 years old in good health.

This clone has only one observation. This chain uses TRBV21-1 with TRBJ1-1. TRBV21-1 is labeled a pseudogene. CDR3 size: 13 residues. CDR3 amino acids: CASSGGKNTEAFF. The CDR3 region has the DNA TGTGCCAGCAGCGGTGGGAAGAACACTGAAGCTTTCTTT.

The chain uses TRBV2 and TRBJ2-5; TRBD1 might be the D (6 bases). The germline V and J ends were trimmed by 6 bases and 3 bases, with 14 bases remaining between them. CDR1 SNHLY and CDR2 FYNNEI come from the germline V gene. The CDR3 is 14 amino acids. CDR3 in DNA: TGTGCCAGCAGAAAACAGGGTTTCGAAGAGACCCAGTACTTC. It encodes CASRKQGFEETQYF.

The chain carries TRBV13 and TRBJ1-6, with D possibly TRBD1 on 5 matching bases. V was trimmed by 2 bases and J by 6 bases, leaving 20 bases between them. The CDR3 runs to 18 residues. Germline-derived CDR1 and CDR2 are PRHDT and FYEKMQ (reference sequence). CDR3 protein: CASSLSQGRGGGNSPLHF. The DNA for the CDR3 is TGTGCCAGCAGCTTATCGCAGGGAAGGGGAGGAGGTAATTCACCCCTCCACTTT.

V is TRBV18 and J is TRBJ2-2; 8 bases align to TRBD1. V shed 3 bases and J 7 bases; nucleotides not matched to a gene: 4. Germline V CDR1 and CDR2: KGHSH, LQKENI. This CDR3 has 14 amino acids. CDR3 coding DNA: TGTGCCAGCTCACCCGCAGGGGGCCACGGGGAGCTGTTTTTT. This sequence encodes CASSPAGGHGELFF. Together with reference TRBV18 and TRBJ2-2, the CDR3 gives the full variable domain: NAGVMQNPRHLVRRRGQEARLRCSPMKGHSHVYWYRQLPEEGLKFMVYLQKENIIDESGMPKERFSAEFPKEGPSILRIQQVVRGDSAAYFCASSPAGGHGELFFGEGSRLTVL.

This sequence joins TRBV7-9 and TRBJ2-7; D possibly corresponds to TRBD1 (6 bases). Germline-derived CDR1 and CDR2 are SEHNR and FQNEAQ (reference sequence). Deletions cut 0 bases from V and 4 bases from J, with 10 bases between. This CDR3 has 14 amino acids. CDR3 bases: TGTGCCAGCAGCTTAGCGGGGGCTCAGTACGAGCAGTACTTC. Its protein product is CASSLAGAQYEQYF.

This clone was seen a single time. V gene TRBV10-1 combines with J gene TRBJ1-6, with a possible D match to TRBD1 (5 bases). V lost 5 bases and J 9 bases, leaving 14 bases between the germline ends. This CDR3 is built from 14 residues. Germline values: CDR1 WNHNN, CDR2 SYGVQD (reference sequence). CDR3 sequence: CASSPQGVGSPLHF. For the CDR3, the DNA is TGCGCCAGCAGTCCCCAGGGAGTAGGTTCACCCCTCCACTTT.

The V call is TRBV4-3, the J call TRBJ1-1; possibly TRBD1 for D (6 bases). The CDR3 is 13 amino acids. In germline, CDR1 is LGHNA, CDR2 YSLEER. The germline V and J ends were trimmed by 2 bases and 8 bases, with 12 bases remaining between them. CDR3 coding DNA: TGCGCCAGCAGCCAAACAACAGGGTTGGAAGCTTTCTTT. It codes for CASSQTTGLEAFF.

J is TRBJ2-1 and V is TRBV6-5; D might be TRBD1 (5 bases). Trimming removed 7 bases from V and 4 bases from J, with 14 bases in between. In germline, CDR1 is MNHEY, CDR2 SVGAGI. The CDR3 totals 14 residues. The DNA of the CDR3 is TGTGCCAGCATAAGGGGCTTGGGGTACAATGAGCAGTTCTTC. This encodes CASIRGLGYNEQFF.

This chain joins TRBV18 and TRBJ2-5, with D unclear. Germline-derived CDR1 and CDR2 are KGHSH and LQKENI. V was shortened by 1 base and J by 4 bases, with 19 bases between the two germline ends. The CDR3 spans 17 residues. CDR3 protein: CASSPQVRALLGETQYF. In DNA form, the CDR3 reads TGTGCCAGCTCACCACAAGTAAGGGCCCTCCTCGGAGAGACCCAGTACTTC. The full variable domain, rest sourced from reference TRBV18 and TRBJ2-5, is NAGVMQNPRHLVRRRGQEARLRCSPMKGHSHVYWYRQLPEEGLKFMVYLQKENIIDESGMPKERFSAEFPKEGPSILRIQQVVRGDSAAYFCASSPQVRALLGETQYFGPGTRLLVL.

The rearrangement joins TRBV6-4 to TRBJ2-2; D is undetermined. The V gene lost 6 bases and the J gene lost 3 bases, with 8 bases spanning the gap. The CDR3 totals 13 residues. Germline values: CDR1 MRHNA, CDR2 SNTAGT. The CDR3 spells CASRSGYTGELFF. In nucleotides, the CDR3 is TGTGCCAGCAGATCTGGGTACACCGGGGAGCTGTTTTTT.

This clone was detected once. The chain carries TRBV28 and TRBJ2-5; possibly TRBD2 for D (6 bases). Germline V gene data show CDR1 as MDHEN and CDR2 as SYDVKM. V gave up 5 bases and J gave up 0 bases, with 7 bases separating them. The CDR3 extends over 13 amino acids. The CDR3 reads CASSRDYQETQYF. The CDR3 DNA reads TGTGCCAGCAGTCGGGACTACCAAGAGACCCAGTACTTC.

This clone was detected only once. The chain combines TRBV6-1 with TRBJ1-4; tentative D call: TRBD1 (5 bases). CDR3 length: 15 amino acids. Germline loops: CDR1 MNHNS, CDR2 SASEGT. V was trimmed by 2 bases and J by 7 bases, leaving 14 bases between them. CDR3 region: CASSESRAAGEKLFF. The DNA of the CDR3 is TGTGCCAGCAGTGAAAGCAGGGCCGCTGGTGAAAAACTGTTTTTT.

V and J are TRBV2 and TRBJ2-7, with D tentatively TRBD1 (5 bases). The CDR3 extends over 15 amino acids. V lost 3 bases and J lost 2, with 14 bases in between. The V gene's germline CDR1 is SNHLY and CDR2 FYNNEI. The CDR3 region is CASSDLQGDPYEQYF. The CDR3 DNA is TGTGCCAGCAGTGACCTGCAGGGCGATCCCTACGAGCAGTACTTC.

V and J are TRBV12-5 and TRBJ2-7, with D possibly being TRBD1 (6 bases). V dropped 5 bases and J dropped 3 bases, with 11 bases sitting between them. This CDR3 spans 13 amino acids. Germline V gene data show CDR1 as LGHNT and CDR2 as FRNRAP. The CDR3, as DNA: TGTGCTAGTGGTGTGAACAGGGTCTACGAGCAGTACTTC. This codes for CASGVNRVYEQYF.

As for this clone: The sample contains more than one DNA sequence encoding this CDR3. This chain connects TRBV30 to TRBJ1-1; a weak D match, TRBD1 (5 bases). The V end lost 0 bases, the J end lost 4 bases, and 9 bases lay between the germline ends. This CDR3 has 13 residues. Germline V CDR1 and CDR2: GTSNPN, SVGIG (reference sequence). The CDR3 loop reads CAWSVWGTTEAFF. The CDR3 bases are TGTGCCTGGAGTGTTTGGGGGACCACTGAAGCTTTCTTT.